The text below deals with one TCR beta chain. The CDR3 is made up of 13 amino acids. V dropped 7 bases and J dropped 3 bases, with 13 bases sitting between them. Per the germline V gene, CDR1 is SNHLY and CDR2 is FYNNEI. The data were produced by immunoSEQ multiplex PCR, yet TCRdb's version contains in-frame clones alone and is incomplete. This sample has 25,000 to 35,000 clones; about 90% occur once, and the top ten carry 4.5% to 5.5%. The sample belongs to a study of regulatory and conventional T cells in RAG deficiency. A further study also used this sample, focusing on regulatory T cells. This second report adds: Primers: 52 TRBV forward and 13 TRBJ reverse.

The chain uses TRBV2 and TRBJ2-7; D uncertain. Sequences were obtained from CD8+ T cells sorted from blood. This TCR came from a human donor in good health. CDR3 nucleotides: TGTGCCAGCATGGGAACGGACCGCTACGAGCAGTACTTC. It specifies CASMGTDRYEQYF.